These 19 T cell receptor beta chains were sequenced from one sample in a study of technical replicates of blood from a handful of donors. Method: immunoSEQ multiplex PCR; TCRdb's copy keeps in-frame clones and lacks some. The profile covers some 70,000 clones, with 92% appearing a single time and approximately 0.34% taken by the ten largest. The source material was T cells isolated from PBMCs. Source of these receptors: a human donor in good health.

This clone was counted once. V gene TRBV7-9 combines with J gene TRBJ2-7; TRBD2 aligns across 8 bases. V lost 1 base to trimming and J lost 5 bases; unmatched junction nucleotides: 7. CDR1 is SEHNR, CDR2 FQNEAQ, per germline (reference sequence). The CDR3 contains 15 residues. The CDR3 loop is CASSLGAGDPHEQYF. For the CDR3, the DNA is TGTGCCAGCAGCTTAGGAGCGGGGGACCCCCACGAGCAGTACTTC.

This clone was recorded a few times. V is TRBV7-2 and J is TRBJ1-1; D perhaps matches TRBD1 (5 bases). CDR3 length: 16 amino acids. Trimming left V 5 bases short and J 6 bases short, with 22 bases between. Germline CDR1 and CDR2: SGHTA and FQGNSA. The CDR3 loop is CASSPISGAKGAEAFF. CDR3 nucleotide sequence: TGTGCCAGCAGCCCAATAAGTGGGGCAAAGGGCGCTGAAGCTTTCTTT.

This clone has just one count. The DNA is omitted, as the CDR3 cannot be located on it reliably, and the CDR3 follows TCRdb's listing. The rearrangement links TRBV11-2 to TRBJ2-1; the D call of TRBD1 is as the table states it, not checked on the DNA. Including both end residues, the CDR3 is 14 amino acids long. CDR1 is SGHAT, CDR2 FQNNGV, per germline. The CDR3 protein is CASSSVAVQNEQFF.

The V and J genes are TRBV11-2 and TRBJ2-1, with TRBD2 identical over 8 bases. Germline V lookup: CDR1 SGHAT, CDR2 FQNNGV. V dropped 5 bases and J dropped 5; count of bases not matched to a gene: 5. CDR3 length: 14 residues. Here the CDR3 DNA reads TGTGCCAGCAGCCTCGGACTAGCCAACAATGAGCAGTTCTTC. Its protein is CASSLGLANNEQFF.

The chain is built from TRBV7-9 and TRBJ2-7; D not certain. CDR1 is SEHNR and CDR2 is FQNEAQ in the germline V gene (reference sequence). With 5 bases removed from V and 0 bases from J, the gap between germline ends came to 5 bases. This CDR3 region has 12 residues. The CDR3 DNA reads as TGTGCCAGCAGCGCGAGCTCCTACGAGCAGTACTTC. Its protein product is CASSASSYEQYF. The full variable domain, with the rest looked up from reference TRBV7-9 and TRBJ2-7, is DTGVSQNPRHKITKRGQNVTFRCDPISEHNRLYWYRQTLGQGPEFLTYFQNEAQLEKSRLLSDRFSAERPKGSFSTLEIQRTEQGDSAMYLCASSASSYEQYFGPGTRLTVT.

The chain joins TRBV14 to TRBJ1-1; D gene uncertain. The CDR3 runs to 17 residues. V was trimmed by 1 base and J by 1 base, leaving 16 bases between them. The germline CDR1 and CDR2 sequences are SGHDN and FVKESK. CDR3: CASSQAGRSLTNTEAFF. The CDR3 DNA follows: TGTGCCAGCAGCCAAGCGGGAAGATCCTTAACGAACACTGAAGCTTTCTTT.

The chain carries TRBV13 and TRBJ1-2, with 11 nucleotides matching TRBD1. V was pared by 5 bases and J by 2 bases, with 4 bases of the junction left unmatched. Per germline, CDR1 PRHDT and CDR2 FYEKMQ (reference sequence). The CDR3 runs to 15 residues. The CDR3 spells CASSGWTGGNYGYTF. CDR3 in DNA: TGTGCCAGCAGCGGATGGACAGGGGGCAACTATGGCTACACCTTC.

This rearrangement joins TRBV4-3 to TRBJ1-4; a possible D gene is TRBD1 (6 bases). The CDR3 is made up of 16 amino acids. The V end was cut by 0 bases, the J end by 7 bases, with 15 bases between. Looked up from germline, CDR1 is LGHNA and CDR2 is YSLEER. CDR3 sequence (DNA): TGCGCCAGCAGCCAAGATACCGCAGGGGAAGGTGAAAAACTGTTTTTT. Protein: CASSQDTAGEGEKLFF.

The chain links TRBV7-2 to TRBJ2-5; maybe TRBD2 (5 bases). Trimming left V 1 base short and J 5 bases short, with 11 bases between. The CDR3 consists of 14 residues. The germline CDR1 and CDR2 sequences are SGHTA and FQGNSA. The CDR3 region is CASSLGLGSETQYF. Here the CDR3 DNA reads TGTGCCAGCAGCTTAGGGTTGGGGAGCGAGACCCAGTACTTC.

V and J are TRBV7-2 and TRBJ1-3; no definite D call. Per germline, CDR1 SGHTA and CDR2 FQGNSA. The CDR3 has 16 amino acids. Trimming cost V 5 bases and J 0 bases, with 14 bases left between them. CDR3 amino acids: CASSPSGGNSGNTIYF. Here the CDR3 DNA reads TGTGCCAGCAGCCCAAGTGGCGGTAACTCTGGAAACACCATATATTTT.

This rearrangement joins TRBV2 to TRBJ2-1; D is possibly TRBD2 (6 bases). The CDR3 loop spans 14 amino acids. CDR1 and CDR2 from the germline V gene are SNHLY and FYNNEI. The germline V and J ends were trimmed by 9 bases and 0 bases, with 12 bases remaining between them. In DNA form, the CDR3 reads TGTGCCAGACAACTAGCCCTCTCCTACAATGAGCAGTTCTTC. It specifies CARQLALSYNEQFF.

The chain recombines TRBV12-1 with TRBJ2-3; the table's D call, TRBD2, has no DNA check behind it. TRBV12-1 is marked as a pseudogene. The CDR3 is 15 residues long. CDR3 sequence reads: CASSFDSGVPDTQYF. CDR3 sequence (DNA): TGTGCCAGCAGCTTTGACTCCGGGGTACCAGATACGCAGTATTTT.

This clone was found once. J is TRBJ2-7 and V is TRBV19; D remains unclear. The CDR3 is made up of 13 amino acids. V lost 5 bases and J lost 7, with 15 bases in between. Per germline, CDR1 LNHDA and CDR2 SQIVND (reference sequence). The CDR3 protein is CASSPFTLEEQYF. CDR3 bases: TGTGCCAGTAGTCCTTTTACCCTAGAGGAGCAGTACTTC.

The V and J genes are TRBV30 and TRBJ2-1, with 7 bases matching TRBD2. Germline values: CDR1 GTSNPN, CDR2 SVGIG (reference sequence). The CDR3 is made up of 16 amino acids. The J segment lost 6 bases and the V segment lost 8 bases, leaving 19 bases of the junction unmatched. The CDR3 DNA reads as TGTGCCCTTGAAAAGTTGGGACTATCATTTTTCAATGAGCAGTTCTTC. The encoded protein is CALEKLGLSFFNEQFF.

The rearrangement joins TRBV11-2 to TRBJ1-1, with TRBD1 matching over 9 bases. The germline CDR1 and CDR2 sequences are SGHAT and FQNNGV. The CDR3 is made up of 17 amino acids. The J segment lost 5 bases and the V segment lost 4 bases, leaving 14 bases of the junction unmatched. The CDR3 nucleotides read TGTGCCAGCAGCTCTCAATTACAGGGGGCAAGGAATACTGAAGCTTTCTTT. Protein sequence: CASSSQLQGARNTEAFF.

CDR3 in amino acids: CASSSLGTSGGYTF. For the CDR3, the DNA is TGTGCCAGCAGTTCCCTTGGGACAAGTGGTGGCTACACCTTC. The chain carries TRBV27 and TRBJ1-2; weak D call: TRBD1 (6 bases). The germline CDR1 and CDR2 sequences are MNHEY and SMNVEV (reference sequence). CDR3 length equals 14 residues. V gave up 4 bases and J gave up 7 bases, with 16 bases separating them.

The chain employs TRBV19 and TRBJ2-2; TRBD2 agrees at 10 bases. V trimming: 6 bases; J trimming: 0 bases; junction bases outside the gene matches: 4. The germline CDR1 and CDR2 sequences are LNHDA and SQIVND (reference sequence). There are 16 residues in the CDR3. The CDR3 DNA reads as TGTGCCAGTAGACCAGGACTAGCGGCGAACACCGGGGAGCTGTTTTTT. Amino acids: CASRPGLAANTGELFF.

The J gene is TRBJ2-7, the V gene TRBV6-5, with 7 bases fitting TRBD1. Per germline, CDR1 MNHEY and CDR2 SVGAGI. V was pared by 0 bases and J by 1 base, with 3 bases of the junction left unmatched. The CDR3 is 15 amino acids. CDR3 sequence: CASSYSTGQSYEQYF. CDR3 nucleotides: TGTGCCAGCAGTTACTCGACGGGACAGTCCTACGAGCAGTACTTC.

The DNA for the CDR3 is TGTGCCAGTATGGGCTCGCCTTACGAGCAGTACTTC. It is translated as CASMGSPYEQYF. The V call is TRBV19, the J call TRBJ2-7; D ambiguous. This CDR3 has 12 amino acids. Per germline, CDR1 LNHDA and CDR2 SQIVND (reference sequence). The germline V and J ends were trimmed by 7 bases and 4 bases, with 11 bases remaining between them.